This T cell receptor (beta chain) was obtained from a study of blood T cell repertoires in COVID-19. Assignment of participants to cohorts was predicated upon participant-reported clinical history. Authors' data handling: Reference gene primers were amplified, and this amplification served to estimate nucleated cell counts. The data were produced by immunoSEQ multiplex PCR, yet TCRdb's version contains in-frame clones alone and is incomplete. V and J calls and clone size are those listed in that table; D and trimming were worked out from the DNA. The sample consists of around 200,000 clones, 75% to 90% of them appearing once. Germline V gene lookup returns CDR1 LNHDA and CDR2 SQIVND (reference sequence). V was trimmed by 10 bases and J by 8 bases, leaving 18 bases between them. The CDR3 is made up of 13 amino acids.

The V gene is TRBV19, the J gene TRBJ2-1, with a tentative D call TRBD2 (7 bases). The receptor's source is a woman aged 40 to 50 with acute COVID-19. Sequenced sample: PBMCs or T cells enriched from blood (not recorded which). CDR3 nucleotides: TGTGCCACATCGAGGGGGGGCGACGATGAGCAGTTCTTC. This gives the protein CATSRGGDDEQFF.